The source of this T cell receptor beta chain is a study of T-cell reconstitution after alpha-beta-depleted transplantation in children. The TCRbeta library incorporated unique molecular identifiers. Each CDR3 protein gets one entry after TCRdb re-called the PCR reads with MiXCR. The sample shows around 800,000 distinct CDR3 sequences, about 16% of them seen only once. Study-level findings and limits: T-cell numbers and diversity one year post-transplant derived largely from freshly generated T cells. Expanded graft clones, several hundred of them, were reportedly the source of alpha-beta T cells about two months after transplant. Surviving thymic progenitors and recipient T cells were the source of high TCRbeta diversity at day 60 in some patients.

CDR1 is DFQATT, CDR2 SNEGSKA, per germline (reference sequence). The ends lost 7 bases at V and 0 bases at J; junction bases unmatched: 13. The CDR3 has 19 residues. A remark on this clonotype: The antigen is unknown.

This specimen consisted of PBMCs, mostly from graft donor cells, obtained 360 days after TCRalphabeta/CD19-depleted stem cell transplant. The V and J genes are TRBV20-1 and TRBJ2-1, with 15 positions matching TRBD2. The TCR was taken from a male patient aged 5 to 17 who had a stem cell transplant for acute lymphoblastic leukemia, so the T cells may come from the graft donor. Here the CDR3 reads CSGRSGTSGGRRSYNEQFF. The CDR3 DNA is TGCAGTGGTAGGTCCGGGACTAGCGGGGGGCGCCGCTCCTACAATGAGCAGTTCTTC.